The entry below gives a single TCR beta chain sequence along with its context. This entry comes from a study of technical replicates of blood from a few donors. Sequencing used immunoSEQ multiplex PCR; TCRdb keeps in-frame clones, though not all of them. Found here are some 80,000 clones, about 91% of them singletons; the top ten hold more than 0.25%. CDR1 is MDHEN, CDR2 SYDVKM, per germline. The CDR3 is made up of 13 amino acids. V was pared by 5 bases and J by 3 bases, with 3 bases of the junction left unmatched. The chain recombines TRBV28 with TRBJ1-2, with 7 nucleotides matching TRBD1. The sample taken for sequencing was T cells isolated from PBMCs. This receptor was obtained from a human donor in good health. CDR3: CASSPQGDYGYTF. The CDR3 DNA reads as TGTGCCAGCAGTCCCCAGGGGGACTATGGCTACACCTTC.